This TCR beta chain appears in the sequencing data of a study of shared clonotypes between healthy human individuals (dated by TCRdb to 2020 to 2021). Looking at the study overall: The cohort included a few men and a couple of women between 18 and 49 years of age. To increase sequencing depth and limit assay-specific biases, different laboratories used diverse techniques to prepare libraries and sequence TCR repertoires. Between about 0.9 and 10 billion PBMCs per donor were obtained by leukapheresis. To estimate repertoire size and how much clonotype sharing occurs between individuals, the study deeply sequenced the blood TCR repertoires of 5 or 6 healthy adults. Study-wide findings and limitations: The genetic and exposure-history diversity represented was limited by the small number of donors. Pairwise subsampling led to the expectation that sequencing depth would affect the degree of clonotype sharing among donors. Sampling was restricted to blood, and TCR repertoires in tissue are likely to differ from TCR repertoires in blood.

Note on this clone: This receptor's antigen is unknown. No much larger clone is present one base from it, and per-base qualities are unavailable.

Using the deep immunoSEQ assay, multiplex PCR amplified TCR CDR3 regions from genomic DNA. Extracted genomic DNA from each cell subset was distributed evenly across all wells of several immunoSEQ 96-well plates, and each plate was treated as a replicate. For unsorted PBMC, approximately 300 ng of genomic DNA, equivalent to 30,000 to 35,000 T cell genomes, went into each replicate PCR. Ten immunoSEQ deep assay plates were used to sequence the unsorted PBMC genomic DNA. The purified libraries were quantified using a Qubit 3.0 fluorometer, sized with a Bioanalyzer 2100, and then quantified again using the KAPA Library Quantification kit. A separate single-read 150-cycle Illumina NextSeq 550 flow cell was used to sequence each immunoSEQ 96-well plate. Processing in the source paper ran as follows. The immunoSEQ output contained only junctional sequences without quality scores, so filtering could not match that applied to full-length reads. To assign V/J genes and CDR3, sequences were annotated against IMGT germline references using PyIR, a Python wrapper for IgBLAST v1.9. Reads were removed for weak V/J assignments (E-value above 1e-6), missing CDR3, stop codons, out-of-frame junctions, or ambiguous translated residues. V3J clonotypes were defined by identical inferred V gene, J gene, and CDR3 amino acid sequence. To compute the percentage overlap between repertoires, the number of shared unique clonotypes was divided by the size of the smaller repertoire. Richness of each repertoire was evaluated using RTK rarefaction, the Chao1 estimator, and Recon v2.1 estimates of unobserved clonotypes. TCRdb limited this immuneACCESS table to in-frame rearrangements with V and J called. A share of clones is missing; checked studies link under half to unresolved V genes, and the rest is unexplained. That table supplies the V and J calls and clone size; D and trimming were determined from the DNA. This sample holds fewer than 550,000 clones; 60% to 80% were observed only once. The ten largest clonotypes hold around 12% of the sample.

The CDR3 spans 15 residues, from the cysteine through the phenylalanine. Left in the record is the CDR3 DNA by itself, 45 bases read in frame from the first base. The junction shows trimming of 1 base on V and 5 bases on J, and the gene matches do not reach 3 bases of it. CDR1 and CDR2 (LNHDA, SQIVND) derive from the germline V gene (reference sequence). Donors were healthy HIV-negative adults with no recently reported acute infections or vaccinations. Every donor was a Caucasian adult residing in Nashville, Tennessee, USA. For unsorted samples, some 100 million PBMCs were counted, and genomic DNA was extracted using the QIAamp DNA Blood Mini kit. After blood collection by leukapheresis, PBMCs were isolated using Ficoll-Histopaque density gradient centrifugation and then cryopreserved in the vapor phase of liquid nitrogen.

This receptor was obtained from a woman between 35 and 50 years old in good health. Some clones in this sample may be carry-over from other donors' samples. The receptor chain draws on TRBV19 and TRBJ1-5, and 9 bases in between align with TRBD1. Input material: PBMCs. The sequence in DNA is TGTGCCAGTAGTATAGGTGGACAGGGGTATCAGCCCCAGCATTTT. Its product reads: CASSIGGQGYQPQHF.